Reported below is one T cell receptor beta chain. The sample comes from a study of blood T cell repertoires in COVID-19. Profiling relied on immunoSEQ multiplex PCR, and the TCRdb table lists in-frame clones only, not all of them. This table holds roughly 90,000 clones, roughly 80% found once. From germline, CDR1 is SGHTA and CDR2 FQGNSA. The CDR3 has 15 residues. V lost 5 bases to trimming and J lost 5 bases, with 19 bases between them. The chain carries TRBV7-2 and TRBJ2-7, with D uncertain. The sample was peripheral blood. This TCR derives from a woman in her seventies with acute or convalescent COVID-19. CDR3 loop: CASSALVGRAHEQYF. The CDR3 DNA sequence: TGTGCCAGCAGCGCCCTTGTTGGTAGAGCCCACGAGCAGTACTTC.